This T cell receptor (beta chain) was observed in a study of cytomegalovirus exposure and HLA in healthy donors (dated by TCRdb to 2017 to 2019). For the study in its entirety: A later analysis indicated that the 90 to 150 validation repertoires were generated on the platform also employed for the roughly 650 repertoires of the first cohort. The aim of the study was to test whether cataloging public T cell receptors could identify signatures of past pathogen exposure. Along with the roughly 670-subject first cohort, a separate validation cohort of 120 different subjects was used. To predict cytomegalovirus infection status, the study combined high-throughput TCR immunosequencing, statistical association of individual TCRs with disease status, and machine learning. What the work shows at the level of the full study, not this receptor alone: A later analysis lacked HLA typing for the validation cohort, so it scored co-occurrence in that cohort across all 120 or so repertoires. According to the authors, the approach could potentially be generalized to other disease states and immunological phenotypes. Most TCR sequences were seen in very few donors, while some public TCRs were found in many individuals. Cytomegalovirus status was reported to be diagnosed by the classifier with high specificity and sensitivity in both the original and validation cohorts. In vitro tests confirmed that a few of the cytomegalovirus-associated TCR beta chains recognize cytomegalovirus antigens. In the study, about 150 TCR beta chains were listed as associated with cytomegalovirus. A later analysis found that TCRs clustered in the first cohort also tended to co-occur in the roughly 120 validation repertoires, with 90% to 95% of cluster scores above 0.

Library generation was performed with the immunoSEQ multiplex PCR assay. For the original study's pipeline: A statistical classification framework was built to diagnose cytomegalovirus status from the catalog of TCR beta chain sequences. In its TCRdb copy, this immuneACCESS table keeps in-frame sequences only and misses some clones. Where compared with another copy, unresolved V genes explain less than half of these, and the others have no known cause. V and J calls and clone size are those listed in that table; D and trimming were worked out from the DNA. The sample table holds fewer than 200,000 clones, of which about nine tenths were seen once. Over 9% of the sample comes from the top ten. In the germline V gene, CDR1 corresponds to MNHNS and CDR2 to SASEGT. From the cysteine through the phenylalanine, the CDR3 covers 15 amino acids. Of all the DNA, just the CDR3 is kept, 45 bases in frame from base 1. The germline ends are 11 bases apart after V is trimmed by 2 bases and J by 4 bases.

Separate from the approximately 670-subject first cohort, the validation cohort of 90 to 150 subjects was the group to which the donors belonged. On this clone: Its antigen target is currently unknown. There are no base qualities to consult, and no much larger clone falls within one base.

Sequencing used PBMCs. Recombination linked TRBV6-1 to TRBJ2-2; TRBD2 is a possible D gene, resting on 5 matching bases. The receptor was isolated from a woman between 18 and 29 years old in good health and CMV-seropositive. The base sequence is TGTGCCAGCAGTGAAATAGCGTTAGGCACCGGGGAGCTGTTTTTT. This sequence encodes CASSEIALGTGELFF.